These 7 T cell receptor beta chains were sequenced from one sample in a study of CD8 T cells in cerebrospinal fluid in Alzheimer's disease. TCRdb reprocessed the 10x single-cell sequencing reads and keeps a single row for each CDR3 protein, giving no DNA. The listing records roughly 780 distinct CDR3 sequences. Sequencing was carried out using cerebrospinal fluid. Every receptor here comes from a human donor with Parkinson's disease.

According to its frequency, this clonotype is medium-sized. The CDR3 sequence: CASSRNYRGPQPQHF. This chain joins TRBV6-2 or TRBV6-3 and TRBJ1-5; TCRdb reports TRBD1, a call that lacks DNA to check it against. The V gene's germline CDR1 is MNHEY and CDR2 SVGEGT. The CDR3 consists of 15 residues.

Its frequency marks this clonotype as medium-sized. The chain links TRBV6-2 or TRBV6-3 to TRBJ2-1; absent DNA, TCRdb's TRBD2 call cannot be checked. The CDR3 extends over 14 amino acids. Germline CDR1 is MNHEY and CDR2 is SVGEGT. CDR3 sequence: CASMRLGSYNEQFF.

This clonotype is deemed medium-sized by its frequency. The chain carries TRBV19 and TRBJ1-1; TCRdb reports TRBD1, a call that lacks DNA to check it against. The CDR3 covers 14 residues. Germline V gene sequence: CDR1 LNHDA, CDR2 SQIVND (reference sequence). The chain's CDR3 is CATRLRGADTEAFF.

Frequency places this clonotype as large. This chain uses TRBV20-1 with TRBJ1-1; the D call from TCRdb, TRBD1, cannot be confirmed without DNA. This CDR3 is built from 14 residues. CDR1 is DFQATT, CDR2 SNEGSKA, per germline (reference sequence). The CDR3 region is CSARGQGRYTEAFF.

This clonotype is medium-sized by frequency. J is TRBJ1-2 and V is TRBV6-1; TCRdb indicates TRBD1, and absent DNA this call remains unverified. Germline V lookup: CDR1 MNHNS, CDR2 SASEGT. The CDR3 extends over 15 amino acids. The CDR3 sequence: CASRSGGTGGDGYTF.

In terms of frequency, this clonotype is medium-sized. The V call is TRBV6-2 or TRBV6-3, the J call TRBJ2-6; TCRdb's D call, TRBD1, is unchecked because there is no DNA. The CDR3 sequence is 18 residues long. The V gene's germline CDR1 is MNHEY and CDR2 SVGEGT. CDR3 region: CASSQIPGQGMGANVLTF.

The chain employs TRBV7-8 and TRBJ2-5; the D call of TRBD2 rests on TCRdb alone, since no DNA is present to check it. The CDR3 loop spans 15 amino acids. Germline CDR1 reads SGHVS; CDR2 reads FQNEAQ. The CDR3 sequence: CASSSQRGGRETQYF.